The 8 T cell receptor beta chains below were found in one sample sequenced in a study of T cell changes during pregnancy in multiple sclerosis. The protocol was immunoSEQ multiplex PCR, while the TCRdb copy is restricted to in-frame clones and leaves out a portion. The sample contains roughly 36,000 clones, 91% of which appear only once. The sequencing used CD8+ T cells from peripheral blood mononuclear cells, collected in the second trimester of pregnancy. These receptors all come from a female donor with multiple sclerosis, enrolled in a pregnancy study.

This rearrangement joins TRBV10-3 to TRBJ1-2; 8 nucleotides align to TRBD1. V gave up 6 bases and J gave up 4 bases; unmatched junction bases: 13. This CDR3 spans 16 amino acids. Germline V CDR1 and CDR2: ENHRY, SYGVKD. The CDR3 DNA reads TGTGCCATCAGCCACGGAGGCCTCGGACAGGGCTATGGCTACACCTTC. This sequence encodes CAISHGGLGQGYGYTF.

The gene calls are TRBV4-2 and TRBJ2-1; D is possibly TRBD1 (5 bases). Trimming took off 3 bases at V and 7 bases at J, with 7 bases between the two ends. This CDR3 comprises 12 residues. The germline gives CDR1 LGHNA, CDR2 YNFKEQ. CDR3 residues: CASSHSGNEQFF. The CDR3 region has the DNA TGTGCCAGCAGCCACTCAGGGAATGAGCAGTTCTTC.

The chain is built from TRBV29-1 and TRBJ2-2; possible D gene TRBD1, 5 bases. The CDR3 length is 14 residues. The germline CDR1 and CDR2 sequences are SQVTM and ANQGSEA. V was pared by 6 bases and J by 1 base, with 12 bases between. In DNA form, the CDR3 reads TGCAGCGTCGCCGATAGGGGGAACACCGGGGAGCTGTTTTTT. Translated: CSVADRGNTGELFF.

V and J are TRBV29-1 and TRBJ1-1; 10 nucleotides line up with TRBD1. Germline CDR1 SQVTM, CDR2 ANQGSEA. The CDR3 spans 17 residues. Trimming removed 0 bases from V and 5 bases from J; junction bases left unmatched: 12. The DNA of the CDR3 is TGCAGCGTTGAAGATCCCCGGGACAGGGGAGGGAAAACTGAAGCTTTCTTT. Residues: CSVEDPRDRGGKTEAFF.

V usage is TRBV7-6 and J usage is TRBJ1-1; D is perhaps TRBD1 (6 bases). Between the trimmed V and J ends, which lost 4 bases and 5 bases, there was a span of 14 bases. Germline CDR1 and CDR2: SGHVS and FNYEAQ. CDR3 length: 14 residues. The CDR3 nucleotides read TGTGCCAGCAGCTCCTGGACAGTTGGGACTGAAGCTTTCTTT. The encoded protein is CASSSWTVGTEAFF.

The gene calls are TRBV25-1 and TRBJ2-3; the D gene is possibly TRBD2 (7 bases). Germline CDR1 reads MGHDK; CDR2 reads SYGVNS. The CDR3 extends over 17 amino acids. Trimming pared 3 bases from V and 2 bases from J, leaving 18 bases between. CDR3 protein: CASSDGPGGASTDTQYF. CDR3 in DNA: TGTGCCAGCAGTGATGGGCCGGGGGGCGCATCCACAGATACGCAGTATTTT. Variable domain in full (rest from reference TRBV25-1 and TRBJ2-3): EADIYQTPRYLVIGTGKKITLECSQTMGHDKMYWYQQDPGMELHLIHYSYGVNSTEKGDLSSESTVSRIRTEHFPLTLESARPSHTSQYLCASSDGPGGASTDTQYFGPGTRLTVL.

The chain employs TRBV30 and TRBJ2-5; 8 nucleotides match TRBD1. The germline CDR1 and CDR2 sequences are GTSNPN and SVGIG (reference sequence). The CDR3 runs to 14 residues. With 5 bases clipped from V and 1 base from J, the junction kept 6 bases outside the gene matches. The chain's CDR3 is CAWEFTGGQETQYF. The CDR3 DNA sequence: TGTGCCTGGGAGTTCACAGGGGGCCAAGAGACCCAGTACTTC.

The CDR3 is CASSLRQTSTDTQYF. The DNA for the CDR3 is TGTGCCAGCAGTTTGAGGCAGACTAGCACAGATACGCAGTATTTT. V is TRBV28 and J is TRBJ2-3, with D uncertain. CDR1 and CDR2 from the germline V gene are MDHEN and SYDVKM. The CDR3 runs 15 residues. V shed 3 bases and J shed 0 bases, with 10 bases lying between them.